The T cell receptor (beta chain) under discussion was sequenced for a study of cytotoxic CD8 clonotypes in ibrutinib-treated CLL. The study, taken as a whole, reports: The clonality went up when patients responded to ibrutinib and dropped back toward baseline at progression.

TCR beta libraries used around 2 micrograms of genomic DNA from cryopreserved PBMCs. Sequencing used immunoSEQ multiplex PCR; TCRdb keeps in-frame clones, though not all of them. The top ten clones hold roughly 6% of a sample with about 300,000 clones, 67% of them seen once. The V gene lost 3 bases and the J gene lost 13 bases, with 10 bases spanning the gap. The CDR3 has 12 residues. In germline, CDR1 is MNHNY, CDR2 SVGAGI (reference sequence). This clone appeared a few times. Its target is not known. The chain employs TRBV6-6 and TRBJ1-6; D not resolved. The sequenced sample was PBMCs, obtained after 36 months of ibrutinib treatment. This sequence originates from a human donor with chronic lymphocytic leukemia. The CDR3 loop is CASSYEDSPLHF. CDR3 sequence (DNA): TGTGCCAGCAGTTATGAGGACTCGCCCCTCCACTTT.